This T cell receptor beta chain is from a study of CD4 T cells in relation to SARS-CoV-2 and coronaviruses. Note on this clone: The antigen remains unidentified.

Trimming pared 10 bases from V and 3 bases from J, leaving 18 bases between. The CDR3 covers 15 residues. Per germline, CDR1 WNHNN and CDR2 SYGVQD (reference sequence). Before the COVID-19 pandemic, during about 2011-2019, CD4+ T cells were taken from unexposed donors. CD4+ T cells were isolated from the cells after about 11 days of culture. The repertoire was sequenced with immunoSEQ multiplex PCR; TCRdb's copy has only in-frame clones and lacks some. The sample lists 25,000 to 30,000 clones, roughly 78% occurring once. The clonotype was recovered from a human donor in good health. The J gene is TRBJ2-2, the V gene TRBV10-1; D is unresolved. The sample taken for sequencing was CD4+ T cells from PBMCs, cultured in vitro. CDR3 loop: CANETKRKDTGELFF. The CDR3 nucleotides read TGCGCCAACGAGACAAAGCGAAAGGACACCGGGGAGCTGTTTTTT.